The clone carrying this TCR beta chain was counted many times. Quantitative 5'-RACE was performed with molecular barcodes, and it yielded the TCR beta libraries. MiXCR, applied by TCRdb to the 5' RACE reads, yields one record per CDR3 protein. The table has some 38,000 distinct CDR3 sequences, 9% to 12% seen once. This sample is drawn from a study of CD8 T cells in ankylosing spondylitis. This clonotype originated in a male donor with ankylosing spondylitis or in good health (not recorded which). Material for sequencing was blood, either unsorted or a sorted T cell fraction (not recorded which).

Written as DNA, the CDR3 is TGTGCCAGAAGGCAGTTGGAAGATACGCAGTATTTT. This translates into CARRQLEDTQYF. J is TRBJ2-3 and V is TRBV2; no reliable D call. Germline lookup yields CDR1 SNHLY and CDR2 FYNNEI. The CDR3 has 12 amino acids. V gave up 9 bases and J gave up 5 bases, with 12 bases separating them.